Included here is one T cell receptor beta chain sequence, with context. There is no known antigen for this receptor. Within one base of it there is no much larger clone, and no base qualities were kept. The immunoSEQ hsTCRB v3.0 assay was used at survey level resolution to sequence the TRB variable region. TRB sequencing targeted a depth of roughly 35,000-55,000 T-cell genomes per sample. An Illumina MiSeq with a v3 150-cycle kit was used to sequence the pooled TRB libraries. On the study's bioinformatics: Repertoire analysis was run in R within a reproducible Nextflow workflow that covered QC, data transformation and analysis. LymphoSeq2, an R package for exploring AIRR-Seq data, was used to implement custom analyses. Several samples that yielded fewer than 5000 total TRB sequences were excluded, so that fewer than 200 HIV repertoires were analyzed. Among the roughly 200 retained HIV repertoires, under 65 were collected before ART initiation and approximately 130 after ART initiation. Repertoires were downsampled to 5000 TRB nucleotide sequences, and summary statistics were averaged over 100 downsampling iterations. The analysis kept only TRB sequences whose CDR3 regions were at least seven amino acids long. Diversity was measured with a Shannon entropy-derived clonality score and the Gini coefficient. In repertoire networks, the top 5000 CDR3 amino acid sequences were linked whenever an edit distance of one separated two sequences. GLIPH2 predicted antigen specificity groups and MHC restriction for TRB CDR3 amino acid sequences. To flag known CMV, EBV, HIV or tissue antigen associations, CDR3 amino acid sequences were matched against VDJdb and McPAS-TCR. Pre-ART, post-ART and control groups were compared with Wilcoxon signed-rank tests and Holm-Bonferroni correction. TCRdb holds this immuneACCESS table with in-frame rearrangements only. Some clones are missing; in checked studies, unresolved V genes explain under half, and the rest has no known cause. V and J calls and clone size are given by that table; D and trimming were obtained from the DNA. Across this sample there are tens of thousands of clones, with 75% to 90% seen only once. Over 5.5% of the sample lies in the top ten.

This sample stems from a study of long-term antiretroviral therapy in people with HIV (dated by TCRdb to between 2021 and 2024). General notes on the study: The earliest samples were collected about a decade before the 2015 WHO recommendation for immediate ART, when ART was typically delayed until CD4 counts fell. Whether ART initiation and durable HIV suppression were associated with changes in peripheral blood TRB repertoire composition and diversity was tested in a retrospective serial study. A total of 150 to 200 cryopreserved PBMC samples were contributed to the cohort by 30 adults with confirmed HIV infection, with samples collected serially over a mean of about 6 years (range 1-12). Of the roughly 30 participants with HIV, approximately ten were female. No cross-contamination during QIAcube processing turned up in test extractions that ran a monoclonal T-cell line alongside 25 to 35 polyclonal samples. The full study reports these points: A significant increase in TRB diversity was found to be associated with ART initiation, although TRB diversity was observed to remain significantly below that of transplant donor controls even after long-term ART. The samples were dated from the mid-2000s to the late 2010s, and the ART regimens that were used may be less effective than current ART regimens. Expanded TRB clones identified before ART initiation dominated the repertoire at all time points, although this dominance fluctuated and declined in many PLHIV after ART. Owing to limited PBMC availability, only the TCR beta chain was sequenced, without alpha chain pairing. Inferences about post-ART repertoire changes were limited because no data were available on ART adherence, viral resistance or therapy changes. Because pre-ART samples had limited cell numbers, unsorted PBMC were profiled rather than sorted CD4+ and CD8+ T cells. Compared with controls, HIV repertoires had narrower CDR3 length ranges, and the network structure pointed to an antigen-experienced repertoire that shifted only slightly toward naive after ART.

Participants were included only if at least one PBMC sample before ART initiation and at least two post-ART samples were available. Every participant with HIV received treatment in the United States of America. Before DNA extraction, cryopreserved samples of roughly 0.85-11 million PBMC were thawed and then washed. At the time of the earliest PBMC sample, participants with HIV were aged between 23 and 54 years. Per participant, PBMC samples came from 1-4 timepoints prior to ART initiation and 2-8 timepoints following ART initiation, for a median of 7 samples. For every participant, serial HIV viral load, CD4+ T-cell count, ART history and demographic data were obtained. Using a Qiagen kit on a QIAcube, genomic DNA was extracted from unsorted PBMC, with samples processed in batches of 12. The CDR3, from cysteine to phenylalanine, totals 13 residues. This entry keeps only the CDR3 DNA: 39 bases, framed from base 1. The V end loses 2 bases and the J end loses 11 bases, and a stretch of 15 bases separates them. The germline V gene (reference sequence) sets CDR1 to MNHNY and CDR2 to SVGAGI.

The input for sequencing was unsorted PBMCs, taken 3.1 years after starting antiretroviral therapy. The chain joins TRBV6-6 to TRBJ1-1; the D gene lacks a confident call. The receptor was derived from a woman aged 45-60 years with HIV. The CDR3 protein is CASSYLGEGFAFF. At the DNA level, the sequence is TGTGCCAGCAGTTACCTCGGGGAGGGATTCGCTTTCTTT.